The 3 T cell receptor beta chains reported below all come from one sample, sequenced in a study of sequential checkpoint blockade in melanoma. Here immunoSEQ multiplex PCR was the method, and the copy in TCRdb shows in-frame clones only, minus some. Of 30,000 to 40,000 clones detected, about nine tenths appear once; the ten largest clones hold 10% to 15%. Noted treatment: randomized to nivolumab then ipilimumab (arm A) or the reverse (arm B). The material was CD8+ T cells sorted from blood (inferred from file names), obtained from a patient given nivolumab and ipilimumab in sequence. The receptor set was obtained from a human donor with melanoma.

The chain uses TRBV10-1 and TRBJ1-2, with D perhaps TRBD1 (6 bases). CDR1 and CDR2 (germline): WNHNN, SYGVQD (reference sequence). Trimming shortened V by 8 bases and J by 7 bases, and 23 bases separated the two germline ends. The CDR3 runs to 15 residues. CDR3 region: CASSSFEGDLCGYTF. The CDR3 bases are TGCGCCAGCTCATCGTTCGAGGGGGACCTTTGTGGCTACACCTTC.

Only one count was recorded for this clone. As DNA, the CDR3 is TGCGCCAGCAGCTTCGATCAGGAACAAGACATGAACACTGAAGCTTTCTTT. It is translated as CASSFDQEQDMNTEAFF. The rearrangement links TRBV5-1 to TRBJ1-1; D is uncertain. The CDR3 loop spans 17 amino acids. Germline V lookup: CDR1 SGHRS, CDR2 YFSETQ. Deletions cut 2 bases from V and 0 bases from J, with 17 bases between. Looking up the rest from reference TRBV5-1 and TRBJ1-1 gives the full variable domain: KAGVTQTPRYLIKTRGQQVTLSCSPISGHRSVSWYQQTPGQGLQFLFEYFSETQRNKGNFPGRFSGRQFSNSRSEMNVSTLELGDSALYLCASSFDQEQDMNTEAFFGQGTRLTVV.

This clone appeared a few times. The chain combines TRBV7-9 with TRBJ1-4; 8 nucleotides line up with TRBD1. The junction had 4 bases not matched to a gene; V was cut back by 2 bases and J by 8 bases. There are 14 residues in the CDR3. From germline, CDR1 is SEHNR and CDR2 FQNEAQ (reference sequence). CDR3 bases: TGTGCCAGCAGCTTAAGGGACAGGCCCGAAAAACTGTTTTTT. Encoded protein: CASSLRDRPEKLFF.